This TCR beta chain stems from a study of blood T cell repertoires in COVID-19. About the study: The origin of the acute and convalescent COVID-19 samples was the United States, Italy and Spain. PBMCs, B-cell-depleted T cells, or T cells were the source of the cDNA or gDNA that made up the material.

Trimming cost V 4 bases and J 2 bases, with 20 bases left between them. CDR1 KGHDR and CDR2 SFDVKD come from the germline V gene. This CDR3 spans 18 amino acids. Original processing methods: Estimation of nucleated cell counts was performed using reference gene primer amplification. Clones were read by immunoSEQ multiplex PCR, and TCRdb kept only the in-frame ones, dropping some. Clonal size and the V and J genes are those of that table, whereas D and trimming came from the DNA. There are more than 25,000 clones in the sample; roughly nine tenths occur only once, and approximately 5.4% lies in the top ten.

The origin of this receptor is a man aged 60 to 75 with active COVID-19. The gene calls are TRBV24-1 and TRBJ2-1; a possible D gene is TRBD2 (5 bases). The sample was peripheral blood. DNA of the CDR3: TGTGCCACCAGTGACTCGGACGCGGGCCGTACAGCCTACAATGAGCAGTTCTTC. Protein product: CATSDSDAGRTAYNEQFF.